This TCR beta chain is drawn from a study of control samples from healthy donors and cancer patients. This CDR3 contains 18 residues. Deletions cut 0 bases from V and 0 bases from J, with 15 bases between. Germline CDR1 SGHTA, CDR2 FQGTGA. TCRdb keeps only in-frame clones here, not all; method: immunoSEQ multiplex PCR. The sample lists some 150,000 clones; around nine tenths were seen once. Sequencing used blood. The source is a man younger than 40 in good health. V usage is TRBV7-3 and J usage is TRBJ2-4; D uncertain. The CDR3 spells CASSLTSPFGVAKNIQYF. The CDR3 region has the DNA TGTGCCAGCAGCTTAACTTCTCCCTTCGGAGTAGCCAAAAACATTCAGTACTTC.